What follows describes a single T cell receptor (beta chain). These data belong to a study of type 1 and type 2 diabetes patients. Study background: Samples came from type 1 diabetic, type 2 diabetic or nondiabetic people, recruited in China. Sequencing for the whole study yielded under 25 million paired-end reads.

Donors had no other autoimmune disease or infection in four weeks. About 10 milliliters of peripheral blood were drawn from each donor. The length of the CDR3 is 11 residues. Per germline, CDR1 SGHTA and CDR2 FQGTGA. The ends were cut back, 6 bases at V and 4 bases at J, with 6 bases in the middle. PCR was run on genomic DNA. Multiplex PCR with 30 forward and 13 reverse primers amplified the TCR beta CDR3. TCRdb re-analysed the multiplex PCR reads in MiXCR, keeping a single row per CDR3 protein. The sample lists 270,000 or so distinct CDR3 sequences; around 50% were seen once. What was sequenced was peripheral blood mononuclear cells (PBMCs). This chain uses TRBV7-3 with TRBJ2-5; D unclear. The clonotype originates from a man between 18 and 35 years old with type 2 diabetes. This CDR3 is CASRSAETQYF. For the CDR3, the DNA is TGTGCCAGCAGGTCTGCAGAGACCCAGTACTTC.